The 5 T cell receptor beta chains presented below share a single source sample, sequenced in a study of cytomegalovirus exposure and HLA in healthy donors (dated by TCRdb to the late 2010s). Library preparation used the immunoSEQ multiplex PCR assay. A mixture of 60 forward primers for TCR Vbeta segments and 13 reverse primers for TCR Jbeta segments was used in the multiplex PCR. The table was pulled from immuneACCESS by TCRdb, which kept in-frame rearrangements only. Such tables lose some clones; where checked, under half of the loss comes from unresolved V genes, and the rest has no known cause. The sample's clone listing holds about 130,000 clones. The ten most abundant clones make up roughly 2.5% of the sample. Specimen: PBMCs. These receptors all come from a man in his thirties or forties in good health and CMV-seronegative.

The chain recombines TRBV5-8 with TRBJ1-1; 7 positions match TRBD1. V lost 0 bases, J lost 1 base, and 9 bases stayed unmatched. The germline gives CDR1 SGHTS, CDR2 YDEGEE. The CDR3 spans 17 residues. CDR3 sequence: CASSLVPTGAPNTEAFF. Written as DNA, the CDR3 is TGTGCCAGCAGCTTGGTACCCACAGGGGCCCCGAACACTGAAGCTTTCTTT.

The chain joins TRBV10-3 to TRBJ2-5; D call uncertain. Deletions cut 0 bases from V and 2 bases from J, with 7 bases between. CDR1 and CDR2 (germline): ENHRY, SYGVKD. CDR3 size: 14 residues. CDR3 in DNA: TGTGCCATCAGTGAGTCGACTGGTCAAGAGACCCAGTACTTC. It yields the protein CAISESTGQETQYF.

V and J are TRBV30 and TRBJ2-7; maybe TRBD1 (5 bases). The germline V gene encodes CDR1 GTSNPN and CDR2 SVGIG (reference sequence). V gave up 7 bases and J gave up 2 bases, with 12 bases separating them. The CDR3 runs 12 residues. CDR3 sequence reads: CAYMGRAYEQYF. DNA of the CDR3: TGTGCCTATATGGGCAGGGCCTACGAGCAGTACTTC.

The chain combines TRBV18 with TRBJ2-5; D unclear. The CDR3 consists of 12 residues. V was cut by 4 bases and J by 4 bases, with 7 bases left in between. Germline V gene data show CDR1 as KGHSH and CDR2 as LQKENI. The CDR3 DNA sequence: TGTGCCAGCTCACGTGAGTCAGAGACCCAGTACTTC. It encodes CASSRESETQYF.

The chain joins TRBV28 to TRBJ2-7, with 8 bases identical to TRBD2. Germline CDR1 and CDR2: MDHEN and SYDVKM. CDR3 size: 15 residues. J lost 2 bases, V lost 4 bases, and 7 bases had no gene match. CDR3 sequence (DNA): TGTGCCAGCAGTTCAGTTAGCGGGGCAGCCTACGAGCAGTACTTC. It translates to CASSSVSGAAYEQYF.